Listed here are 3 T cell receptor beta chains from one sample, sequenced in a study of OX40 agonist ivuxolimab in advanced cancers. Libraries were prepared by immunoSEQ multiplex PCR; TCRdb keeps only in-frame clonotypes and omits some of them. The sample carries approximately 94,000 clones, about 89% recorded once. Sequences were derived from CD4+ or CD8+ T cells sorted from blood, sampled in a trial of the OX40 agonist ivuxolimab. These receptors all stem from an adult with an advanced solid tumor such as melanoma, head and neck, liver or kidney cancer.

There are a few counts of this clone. CDR3 DNA sequence: TGTGCCAGCAGTTACTACGGACGAGACGAGCAGTACTTC. This encodes CASSYYGRDEQYF. The genes are TRBV6-5 and TRBJ2-7; no clear D. This CDR3 is 13 amino acids long. In germline, CDR1 is MNHEY, CDR2 SVGAGI. Between the trimmed V and J ends, which lost 1 base and 5 bases, there was a span of 9 bases.

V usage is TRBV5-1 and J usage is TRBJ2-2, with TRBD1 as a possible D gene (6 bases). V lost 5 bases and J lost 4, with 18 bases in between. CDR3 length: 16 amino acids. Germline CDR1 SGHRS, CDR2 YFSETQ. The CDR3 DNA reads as TGCGCCAGCAGTTTTTCCGGACAGCCATCCACCGGGGAGCTGTTTTTT. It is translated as CASSFSGQPSTGELFF. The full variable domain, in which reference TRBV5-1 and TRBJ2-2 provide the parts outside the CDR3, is KAGVTQTPRYLIKTRGQQVTLSCSPISGHRSVSWYQQTPGQGLQFLFEYFSETQRNKGNFPGRFSGRQFSNSRSEMNVSTLELGDSALYLCASSFSGQPSTGELFFGEGSRLTVL.

DNA for the CDR3: TGTGCCAGCAGCCGCGGACAGAACTATGGCTACACCTTC. Amino acid sequence: CASSRGQNYGYTF. The chain couples TRBV7-9 to TRBJ1-2, with D possibly matching TRBD1 (6 bases). Germline V CDR1 and CDR2: SEHNR, FQNEAQ (reference sequence). The CDR3 length is 13 residues. V lost 5 bases and J 2 bases, leaving 9 bases between the germline ends.